Presented here are 29 T cell receptor beta chains from one specimen sequenced in a study of T cells after yellow fever vaccination. TCRdb processed the 5' RACE reads anew with MiXCR; each CDR3 protein has one entry. Of under 200,000 distinct CDR3 sequences in the sample, approximately 10% are singletons; the top ten hold less than 40%. The material was CD8+ T cells sorted from PBMCs, obtained 15 days after the yellow fever booster vaccination. These receptors were obtained from a man younger than 30 who received the YFV17D yellow fever vaccine.

This clonotype was picked up a small number of times. V is TRBV15 and J is TRBJ1-5; D unclear. The V gene's germline CDR1 is LNHNV and CDR2 YYDKDF (reference sequence). V was cut by 5 bases and J by 6 bases, with 8 bases left in between. This CDR3 is 12 amino acids long. CDR3 sequence: CATSSRAQPQHF. The CDR3 region has the DNA TGTGCCACCAGCTCGAGGGCTCAGCCCCAGCATTTT.

The rearrangement joins TRBV7-9 to TRBJ2-2, with 7 bases matching TRBD2. The CDR3 has 14 amino acids. Trimming took 2 bases from V and 7 from J; bases not matched to a gene: 4. CDR1 and CDR2 (germline): SEHNR, FQNEAQ (reference sequence). Written as DNA, the CDR3 is TGTGCCAGCAGCTTACCAGCGGGGATCGGGGAGCTGTTTTTT. Its protein product is CASSLPAGIGELFF.

This clonotype was observed a handful of times. The chain uses TRBV4-1 and TRBJ1-1, with a possible D match to TRBD1 (6 bases). This CDR3 is built from 15 residues. V was trimmed by 1 base and J by 3 bases, leaving 12 bases between them. CDR1 and CDR2 (germline): MGHRA, YSYEKL. CDR3 in DNA: TGCGCCAGCAGCCAAGCCCCAGGGGTGGACACTGAAGCTTTCTTT. Amino acid sequence: CASSQAPGVDTEAFF.

Concerning this clonotype: Its ends do not fully match the called genes, so a read error is possible. The J gene is TRBJ2-3, the V gene TRBV6-1, with 10 bases identical to TRBD2. Germline CDR1 is MNHNS and CDR2 is SASEGT. The CDR3 has 15 residues. Here the CDR3 DNA reads TGTGCCAGCAGCGAAGCGGGGGGGCCAGCAGATACGCAGTATTTT. Amino acid sequence: CASSEAGGPADTQYF.

The chain employs TRBV7-6 and TRBJ1-1; the D is unclear. Per the germline V gene, CDR1 is SGHVS and CDR2 is FNYEAQ. CDR3 length: 13 amino acids. The ends were cut back, 5 bases at V and 4 bases at J, with 11 bases in the middle. The CDR3 nucleotides read TGTGCCAGCAGCACGGAGGTCGGCACTGAAGCTTTCTTT. Its translation is CASSTEVGTEAFF.

This clonotype came up a few times. The J gene is TRBJ1-6, the V gene TRBV7-9; D is perhaps TRBD1 (5 bases). The CDR3 loop spans 15 amino acids. Trimming took off 1 base at V and 10 bases at J, with 14 bases between the two ends. Germline V gene sequence: CDR1 SEHNR, CDR2 FQNEAQ (reference sequence). In DNA, the CDR3 is TGTGCCAGCAGCTTAGGCCAGCTGAGGGGCTCACCCCTCCACTTT. Translated: CASSLGQLRGSPLHF.

The gene calls are TRBV20-1 and TRBJ1-2; maybe TRBD1 (5 bases). Trimming took 6 bases from V and 2 from J, leaving 13 bases between them. Looked up from germline, CDR1 is DFQATT and CDR2 is SNEGSKA (reference sequence). The CDR3 runs 13 residues. CDR3 amino acids: CSASGEMNYGYTF. In DNA, the CDR3 is TGCAGTGCGTCGGGGGAAATGAACTATGGCTACACCTTC.

Comment on this clonotype: Its ends do not fully match the called genes, so a read error is possible. J is TRBJ2-1 and V is TRBV7-7; 9 bases line up with TRBD1. This CDR3 has 16 residues. Germline-derived CDR1 and CDR2 are SSHAT and FNYEAQ (reference sequence). CDR3 sequence: CASSLGTGFSYNEQFF. The CDR3 nucleotides are TGTGCTAGCAGCTTAGGGACAGGGTTCTCCTACAATGAGCAGTTCTTC.

J is TRBJ2-2 and V is TRBV2; 10 positions match TRBD1. Germline CDR1 SNHLY, CDR2 FYNNEI. This CDR3 is built from 16 residues. Trimming took 6 bases from V and 4 from J; bases not matched to a gene: 8. The CDR3 reads CASRRGQGYSTGELFF. In nucleotides, the CDR3 is TGTGCCAGCAGGAGGGGACAGGGGTACAGCACCGGGGAGCTGTTTTTT.

This clonotype was observed at least ten times. The J gene is TRBJ2-3, the V gene TRBV4-3; 11 nucleotides agree with TRBD1. V shed 0 bases, J shed 4 bases, and the junction held 3 bases outside the gene matches. Germline V gives CDR1 LGHNA, CDR2 YSLEER. The CDR3 is made up of 16 amino acids. The CDR3 bases are TGCGCCAGCAGCCAAGAAGGACAGGGGGCTCCAGATACGCAGTATTTT. Amino acid sequence: CASSQEGQGAPDTQYF.

The chain joins TRBV4-3 to TRBJ2-1; TRBD1 matches at 7 bases. The CDR3 consists of 18 residues. Per germline, CDR1 LGHNA and CDR2 YSLEER. V shed 5 bases, J shed 5 bases, and the junction held 18 bases outside the gene matches. In DNA form, the CDR3 reads TGCGCCAGCAGCGCTCAGGGGGTAGGTCCGATTTCAGACAATGAGCAGTTCTTC. Translating gives CASSAQGVGPISDNEQFF.

This clonotype was seen a few times. The chain combines TRBV6-2 or TRBV6-3 with TRBJ2-7; D perhaps matches TRBD1 (5 bases). CDR3 length equals 13 residues. The V end was cut by 6 bases, the J end by 3 bases, with 12 bases between. CDR1 is MNHEY and CDR2 is SVGEGT in the germline V gene. The CDR3 nucleotides read TGTGCCAGCAGGAGACAGTCCTACTACGAGCAGTACGTC. Amino acids: CASRRQSYYEQYV.

This rearrangement joins TRBV29-1 to TRBJ2-7; D is unclear. The CDR3 extends over 12 amino acids. Trimming removed 4 bases from V and 2 bases from J, with 9 bases in between. Germline V gene data show CDR1 as SQVTM and CDR2 as ANQGSEA. CDR3 nucleotides: TGCAGCGTTGTGGACGGGCCCTACGAGCAGTACTTC. Amino acids: CSVVDGPYEQYF.

The chain is built from TRBV12-3 or TRBV12-4 and TRBJ1-1, with unresolved D. CDR3 size: 13 residues. With 5 bases removed from V and 8 bases from J, the gap between germline ends came to 15 bases. The CDR3 region is CASSPHRAAEAFF. The DNA of the CDR3 is TGTGCCAGCAGTCCCCACCGGGCGGCGGAAGCTTTCTTT.

This clonotype was counted many times. The V gene is TRBV9, the J gene TRBJ2-6; possible D gene TRBD2, 6 bases. Per germline, CDR1 SGDLS and CDR2 YYNGEE. This CDR3 has 19 amino acids. The V and J ends lost 4 bases and 0 bases respectively, with 20 bases between them. The CDR3 DNA is TGTGCCAGCAGCCCCCTAAGGGACTCCTACTTCTCTGGGGCCAACGTCCTGACTTTC. Translating it yields CASSPLRDSYFSGANVLTF. Complete variable domain (other parts from reference TRBV9 and TRBJ2-6): DSGVTQTPKHLITATGQRVTLRCSPRSGDLSVYWYQQSLDQGLQFLIQYYNGEERAKGNILERFSAQQFPDLHSELNLSSLELGDSALYFCASSPLRDSYFSGANVLTFGAGSRLTVL.

This clonotype was seen a handful of times. This chain uses TRBV10-1 with TRBJ1-1; D unresolved. This CDR3 has 17 amino acids. V dropped 0 bases and J dropped 6 bases, with 20 bases sitting between them. The germline CDR1 and CDR2 sequences are WNHNN and SYGVQD (reference sequence). Written as DNA, the CDR3 is TGCGCCAGCAGTGAGTCGTATGATCGGGCAGGACGAGCTGAAGCTTTCTTT. Its protein product is CASSESYDRAGRAEAFF.

The chain is built from TRBV1 and TRBJ1-6. TRBV1 is a listed pseudogene. This CDR3 comprises 13 residues. The CDR3 region is CTSSQDAVSPLHF. The CDR3 bases are TGCACCAGCAGCCAAGATGCCGTTTCACCCCTCCACTTT.

This clonotype was found a few times. The CDR3 spells CASSETGGGNQPQHF. The CDR3 region has the DNA TGTGCCAGCAGTGAAACCGGGGGAGGCAATCAGCCCCAGCATTTT. The V gene is TRBV2, the J gene TRBJ1-5; a possible D gene is TRBD1 (5 bases). This CDR3 is 15 amino acids long. The germline V gene has CDR1 SNHLY and CDR2 FYNNEI. The V gene lost 2 bases and the J gene lost 2 bases, with 10 bases spanning the gap.

This clonotype showed up many times. The chain employs TRBV6-5 and TRBJ2-7; tentative D call: TRBD2 (5 bases). CDR3 size: 16 residues. Germline lookup yields CDR1 MNHEY and CDR2 SVGAGI. Trimming removed 2 bases at V and 4 bases at J, with 18 bases between. The CDR3 spells CASSYSTSSRRYEQYV. For the CDR3, the DNA is TGTGCCAGCAGTTACAGTACTAGTTCAAGGCGGTACGAGCAGTACGTC.

The chain combines TRBV7-9 with TRBJ2-5, with TRBD2 matching 10 bases. CDR1 and CDR2 from the germline V gene are SEHNR and FQNEAQ (reference sequence). The CDR3 contains 15 residues. With V trimmed by 3 bases and J by 3 bases, 4 bases remained unmatched. In DNA, the CDR3 is TGTGCCAGCAGCTTTCCTAGCGGGGGAAAAGAGACCCAGTACTTC. Protein: CASSFPSGGKETQYF.

This clonotype has a handful of counts. V usage is TRBV4-1 and J usage is TRBJ2-4; possible D gene TRBD2, 6 bases. From germline, CDR1 is MGHRA and CDR2 YSYEKL. The CDR3 length is 14 residues. Trimming cost V 5 bases and J 6 bases, with 14 bases left between them. In DNA, the CDR3 is TGCGCCAGCAGCTTAAGGGACTCACCAAACATTCAGTACTTC. This codes for CASSLRDSPNIQYF.

The chain recombines TRBV20-1 with TRBJ2-1; the D call may be TRBD1 or TRBD2 (5 bases each). The CDR3 covers 14 residues. Trimming left V 6 bases short and J 6 bases short, with 18 bases between. The germline gives CDR1 DFQATT, CDR2 SNEGSKA (reference sequence). CDR3 nucleotide sequence: TGCAGTGCAACGGGGACGGCATCAGGCAATGAGCAGTTCTTC. Its protein is CSATGTASGNEQFF.

This chain joins TRBV4-1 and TRBJ2-5, with no clear D. V lost 0 bases to trimming and J lost 5 bases, with 7 bases between them. Germline CDR1 reads MGHRA; CDR2 reads YSYEKL. CDR3 size: 13 residues. The chain's CDR3 is CASSQDFRETQYF. The CDR3 DNA reads TGCGCCAGCAGCCAAGATTTTCGGGAGACCCAGTACTTC.

CDR3 loop: CASSPDSATQYF. The CDR3 DNA follows: TGTGCCAGCAGCCCAGACAGTGCTACGCAGTATTTT. This chain uses TRBV9 with TRBJ2-3, with a possible D match to TRBD1 (5 bases). The germline V gene has CDR1 SGDLS and CDR2 YYNGEE. The CDR3 loop spans 12 amino acids. V shed 4 bases and J shed 8 bases, with 11 bases lying between them.

In its sample, this clonotype was seen a few times. The chain has TRBV4-1 and TRBJ1-5; D is unclear. CDR1 and CDR2 from the germline V gene are MGHRA and YSYEKL. CDR3 length: 13 amino acids. V lost 6 bases to trimming and J lost 3 bases, with 9 bases between them. The CDR3 spells CASREGFNQPQHF. CDR3 bases: TGCGCCAGCAGGGAAGGGTTCAATCAGCCCCAGCATTTT.

This clonotype was recorded a few times. The chain recombines TRBV3-2 with TRBJ2-3; TRBD2, as called in the table, went unchecked against the DNA. TRBV3-2 is given as a pseudogene. The CDR3 is 18 amino acids. CDR3 in amino acids: CASSRSSGGAWYTDTQYF. The CDR3 DNA sequence: TGTGCCAGCTCCCGATCTAGCGGGGGGGCCTGGTACACAGATACGCAGTATTTT.

The table lists this clonotype with many counts. The V call is TRBV7-8, the J call TRBJ2-5; TRBD1 or TRBD2 may be the D gene (5 bases each). The CDR3 is 17 amino acids. Germline lookup yields CDR1 SGHVS and CDR2 FQNEAQ. V was shortened by 5 bases and J by 4 bases, with 23 bases between the two germline ends. CDR3 amino acids: CASSPRGNMISGETQYF. The CDR3, as DNA: TGTGCCAGCAGCCCGAGGGGAAACATGATATCAGGAGAGACCCAGTACTTC.

This clonotype has just a few counts. The J gene is TRBJ1-1, the V gene TRBV15; no firm D call. Trimming cost V 2 bases and J 3 bases, with 10 bases left between them. Germline CDR1 LNHNV, CDR2 YYDKDF (reference sequence). The CDR3 contains 14 residues. The CDR3 region is CATSRWGSDTEAFF. The CDR3, as DNA: TGTGCCACCAGCAGATGGGGATCTGACACTGAAGCTTTCTTT.

The chain couples TRBV28 to TRBJ2-1; D call uncertain. Trimming took off 3 bases at V and 7 bases at J, with 10 bases between the two ends. This CDR3 is 13 amino acids long. Germline CDR1 and CDR2: MDHEN and SYDVKM. Here the CDR3 reads CASSFYSENEQFF. The CDR3 DNA sequence: TGTGCCAGCAGTTTTTATAGTGAAAATGAGCAGTTCTTC.